This TCR beta chain was recorded in a study of graft-versus-host responses after intestinal transplantation. Study in general: Multivisceral, liver-intestinal, or isolated intestinal transplants were performed in recipients. Every one of the recipients received anti-thymocyte globulin induction and afterwards took tacrolimus and steroids for roughly 3 years.

Germline V lookup: CDR1 LNHDA, CDR2 SQIVND (reference sequence). There are 18 residues in the CDR3. The germline V and J ends were trimmed by 4 bases and 8 bases, with 26 bases remaining between them. This clone came up a few times. Its antigen is currently unknown. Some clones are missing from TCRdb's copy, which holds only in-frame ones; the method was immunoSEQ multiplex PCR. Seen here are roughly 130,000 clones, about nine tenths observed once, and the top ten hold roughly 0.19%. The chain joins TRBV19 to TRBJ2-2, with D perhaps given as TRBD1 or TRBD2 (5 bases each). This receptor was identified in a human donor who received an intestinal transplant. The specimen comprised unstimulated CD4+ T cells sorted from spleen or lymph node cells, sampled before intestinal transplant. CDR3 DNA sequence: TGTGCCAGTAGTAACCCCTTGGGTAGCGCGAGGGGAACTGGGGAGCTGTTTTTT. As protein: CASSNPLGSARGTGELFF. The full variable domain, rest sourced from reference TRBV19 and TRBJ2-2, is DGGITQSPKYLFRKEGQNVTLSCEQNLNHDAMYWYRQDPGQGLRLIYYSQIVNDFQKGDIAEGYSVSREKKESFPLTVTSAQKNPTAFYLCASSNPLGSARGTGELFFGEGSRLTVL.